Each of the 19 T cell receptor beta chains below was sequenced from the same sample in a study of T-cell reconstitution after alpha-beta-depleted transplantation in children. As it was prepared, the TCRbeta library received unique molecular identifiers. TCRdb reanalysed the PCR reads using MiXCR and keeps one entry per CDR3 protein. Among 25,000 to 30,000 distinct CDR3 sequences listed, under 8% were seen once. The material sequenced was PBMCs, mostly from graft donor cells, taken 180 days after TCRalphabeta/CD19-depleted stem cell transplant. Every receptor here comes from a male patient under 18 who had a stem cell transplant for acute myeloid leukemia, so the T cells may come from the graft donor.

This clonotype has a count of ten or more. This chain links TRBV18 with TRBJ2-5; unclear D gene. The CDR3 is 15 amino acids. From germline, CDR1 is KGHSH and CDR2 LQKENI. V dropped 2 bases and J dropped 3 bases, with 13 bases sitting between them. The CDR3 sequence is CASSPTFSWEETQYF. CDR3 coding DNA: TGTGCCAGCTCACCAACTTTCTCATGGGAAGAGACCCAGTACTTC.

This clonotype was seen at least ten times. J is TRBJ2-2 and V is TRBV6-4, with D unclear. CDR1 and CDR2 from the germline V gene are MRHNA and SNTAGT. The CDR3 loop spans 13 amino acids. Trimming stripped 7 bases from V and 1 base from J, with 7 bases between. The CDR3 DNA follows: TGTGCCAGCATATGGGGGAACACCGGGGAGCTGTTTTTT. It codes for CASIWGNTGELFF.

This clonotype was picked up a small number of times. This chain's CDR3 is CASSLGGGWGNEQYF. The CDR3, as DNA: TGTGCCAGCAGTTTAGGGGGGGGATGGGGGAACGAGCAGTACTTC. The rearrangement joins TRBV28 to TRBJ2-7, with 7 bases matching TRBD2. The trim removed 2 bases at V and 5 bases at J, leaving 9 bases unmatched. CDR3 length: 15 amino acids. Germline V lookup: CDR1 MDHEN, CDR2 SYDVKM.

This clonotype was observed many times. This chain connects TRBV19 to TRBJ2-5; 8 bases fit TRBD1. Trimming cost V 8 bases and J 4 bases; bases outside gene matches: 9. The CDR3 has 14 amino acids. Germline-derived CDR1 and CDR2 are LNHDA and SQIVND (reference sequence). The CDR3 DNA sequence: TGTGCCAGTGCTACCGGGACAGGAGGAGAGACCCAGTACTTC. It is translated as CASATGTGGETQYF.

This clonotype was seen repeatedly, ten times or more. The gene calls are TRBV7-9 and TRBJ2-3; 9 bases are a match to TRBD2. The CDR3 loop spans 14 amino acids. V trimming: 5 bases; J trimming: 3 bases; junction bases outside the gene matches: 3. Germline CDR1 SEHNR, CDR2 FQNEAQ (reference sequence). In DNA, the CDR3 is TGTGCCAGCAGCCCTAGCGGGAAGACAGATACGCAGTATTTT. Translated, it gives CASSPSGKTDTQYF.

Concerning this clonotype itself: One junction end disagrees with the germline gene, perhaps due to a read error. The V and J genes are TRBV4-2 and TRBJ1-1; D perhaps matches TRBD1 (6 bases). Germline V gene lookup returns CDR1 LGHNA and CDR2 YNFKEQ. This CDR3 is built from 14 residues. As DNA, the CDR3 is TGTGCCAGCAGGAGGGGGGTTATGAACGCTGAACCTTTCTTT. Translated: CASRRGVMNAEPFF.

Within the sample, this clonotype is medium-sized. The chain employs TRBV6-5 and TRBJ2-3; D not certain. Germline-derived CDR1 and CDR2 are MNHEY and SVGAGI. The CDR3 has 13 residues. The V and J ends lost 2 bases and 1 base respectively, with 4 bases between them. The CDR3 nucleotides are TGTGCCAGCAGTTACGATGGCACAGATACGCAGTATTTT. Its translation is CASSYDGTDTQYF.

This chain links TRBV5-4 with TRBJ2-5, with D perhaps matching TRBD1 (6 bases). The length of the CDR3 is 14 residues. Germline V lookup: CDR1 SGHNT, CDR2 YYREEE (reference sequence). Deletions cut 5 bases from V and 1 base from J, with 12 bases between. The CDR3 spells CASSPDRVQETQYF. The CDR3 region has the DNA TGTGCCAGCAGTCCGGACAGAGTCCAAGAGACCCAGTACTTC.

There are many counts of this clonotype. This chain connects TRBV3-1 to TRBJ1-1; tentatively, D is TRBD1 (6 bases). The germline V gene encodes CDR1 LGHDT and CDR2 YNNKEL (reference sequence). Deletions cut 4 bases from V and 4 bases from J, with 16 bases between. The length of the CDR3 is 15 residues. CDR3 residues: CASSPPTGSRTEAFF. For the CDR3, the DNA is TGTGCCAGCAGCCCTCCCACAGGGAGTCGCACTGAAGCTTTCTTT. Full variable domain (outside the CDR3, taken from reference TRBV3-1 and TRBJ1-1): DTAVSQTPKYLVTQMGNDKSIKCEQNLGHDTMYWYKQDSKKFLKIMFSYNNKELIINETVPNRFSPKSPDKAHLNLHINSLELGDSAVYFCASSPPTGSRTEAFFGQGTRLTVV.

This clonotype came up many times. The CDR3 loop reads CASSTVGPGETQYF. The CDR3 nucleotides read TGTGCCAGCAGCACCGTGGGTCCAGGGGAGACCCAGTACTTC. V is TRBV7-7 and J is TRBJ2-5; the D gene is possibly TRBD1 (5 bases). V was cut by 5 bases and J by 5 bases, with 15 bases left in between. The CDR3 is 14 residues long. The germline V gene encodes CDR1 SSHAT and CDR2 FNYEAQ (reference sequence).

The CDR3 nucleotides are TGTGCCAGTAGTCCCCCCGGACGGAGCTCCTACAATGAGCAGTTCTTC. Residues: CASSPPGRSSYNEQFF. The J gene is TRBJ2-1, the V gene TRBV19; no clear D gene. Per the germline V gene, CDR1 is LNHDA and CDR2 is SQIVND (reference sequence). The germline V and J ends were trimmed by 5 bases and 0 bases, with 14 bases remaining between them. This CDR3 has 16 residues.

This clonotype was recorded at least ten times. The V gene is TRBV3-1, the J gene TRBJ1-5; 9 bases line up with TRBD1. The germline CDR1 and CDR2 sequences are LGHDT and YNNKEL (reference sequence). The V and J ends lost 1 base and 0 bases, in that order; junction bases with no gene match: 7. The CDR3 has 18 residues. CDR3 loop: CASSQGTGGPNSNQPQHF. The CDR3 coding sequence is TGTGCCAGCAGCCAAGGAACAGGGGGCCCTAATAGCAATCAGCCCCAGCATTTT. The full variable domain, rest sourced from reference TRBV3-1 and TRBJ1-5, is DTAVSQTPKYLVTQMGNDKSIKCEQNLGHDTMYWYKQDSKKFLKIMFSYNNKELIINETVPNRFSPKSPDKAHLNLHINSLELGDSAVYFCASSQGTGGPNSNQPQHFGDGTRLSIL.

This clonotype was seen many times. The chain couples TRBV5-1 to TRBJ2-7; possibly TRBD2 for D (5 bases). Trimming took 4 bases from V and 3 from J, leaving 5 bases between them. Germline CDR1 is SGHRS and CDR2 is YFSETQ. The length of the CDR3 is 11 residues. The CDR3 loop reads CASSDYYEQYF. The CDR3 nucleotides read TGCGCCAGCAGCGACTACTACGAGCAGTACTTC.

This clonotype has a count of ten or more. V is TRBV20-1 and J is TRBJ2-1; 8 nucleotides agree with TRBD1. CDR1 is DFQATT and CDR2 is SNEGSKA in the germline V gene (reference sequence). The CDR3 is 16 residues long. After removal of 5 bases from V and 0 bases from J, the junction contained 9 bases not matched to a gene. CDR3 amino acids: CSAPPRGPSSYNEQFF. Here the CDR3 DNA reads TGCAGTGCTCCCCCCAGGGGGCCCAGCTCCTACAATGAGCAGTTCTTC.

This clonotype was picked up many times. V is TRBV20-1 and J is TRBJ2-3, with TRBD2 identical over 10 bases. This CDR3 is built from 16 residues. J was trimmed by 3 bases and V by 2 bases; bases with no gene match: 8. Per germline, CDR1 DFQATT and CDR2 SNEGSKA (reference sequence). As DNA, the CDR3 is TGCAGTGCTAGACAGGCGCGACTAGCGGGTACAGATACGCAGTATTTT. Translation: CSARQARLAGTDTQYF.

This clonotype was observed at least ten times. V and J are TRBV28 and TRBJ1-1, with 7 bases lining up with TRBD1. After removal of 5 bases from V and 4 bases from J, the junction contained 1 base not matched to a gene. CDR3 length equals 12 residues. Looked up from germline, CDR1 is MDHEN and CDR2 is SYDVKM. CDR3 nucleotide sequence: TGTGCCAGCAGTGCAGGGGGCACTGAAGCTTTCTTT. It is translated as CASSAGGTEAFF. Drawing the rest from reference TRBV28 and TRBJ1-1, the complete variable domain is DVKVTQSSRYLVKRTGEKVFLECVQDMDHENMFWYRQDPGLGLRLIYFSYDVKMKEKGDIPEGYSVSREKKERFSLILESASTNQTSMYLCASSAGGTEAFFGQGTRLTVV.

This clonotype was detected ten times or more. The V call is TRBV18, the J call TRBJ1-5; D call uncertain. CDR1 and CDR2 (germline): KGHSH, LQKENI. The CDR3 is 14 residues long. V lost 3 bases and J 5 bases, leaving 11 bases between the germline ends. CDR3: CASSPTVRDQPQHF. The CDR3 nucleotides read TGTGCCAGCTCACCTACCGTGCGTGATCAGCCCCAGCATTTT.

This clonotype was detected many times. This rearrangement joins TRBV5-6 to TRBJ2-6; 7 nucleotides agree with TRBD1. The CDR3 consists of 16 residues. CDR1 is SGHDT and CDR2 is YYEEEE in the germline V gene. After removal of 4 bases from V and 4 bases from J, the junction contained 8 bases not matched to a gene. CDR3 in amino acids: CASSLDRASGANVLTF. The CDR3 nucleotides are TGTGCCAGCAGCCTAGACAGGGCGTCCGGGGCCAACGTCCTGACTTTC.

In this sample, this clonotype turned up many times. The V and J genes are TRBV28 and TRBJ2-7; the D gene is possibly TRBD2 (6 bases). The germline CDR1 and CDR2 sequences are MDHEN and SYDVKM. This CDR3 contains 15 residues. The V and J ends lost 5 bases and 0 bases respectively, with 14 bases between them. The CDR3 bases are TGTGCCAGCAGTCTCACGGGACTTACCTCCTACGAGCAGTACTTC. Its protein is CASSLTGLTSYEQYF.